A single T cell receptor beta chain is shown here with its context. Its specificity is unknown. Isolated RNA was reverse transcribed in full, so expressed TCRB transcripts were sequenced. Data came from immunoSEQ multiplex PCR; TCRdb stores just in-frame clones and leaves some out. The table records roughly 730,000 clones, around an eighth of them present only once. The V and J ends lost 2 bases and 1 base, in that order; junction bases with no gene match: 5. The CDR3 spans 17 residues. CDR1 MNHEY and CDR2 SMNVEV come from the germline V gene (reference sequence). The data belong to a study of beta chain features in type 1 diabetes. Study-level points and caveats: All four CD4+ subsets from Type 1 diabetes patients carried moderately but significantly shorter TCRB CDR3s. When cDNA is sequenced, cells with high TCR expression could be over-represented.

The chain joins TRBV27 to TRBJ1-1, with 12 nucleotides matching TRBD1. This TCR was sampled from a man aged 18 to 30 with type 1 diabetes. The sample taken for sequencing was naive CD4+ T cells from blood. The CDR3 DNA is TGTGCCAGCAGTTTAAAGGGACAGGGGGCAGGGAACACTGAAGCTTTCTTT. Encoded protein: CASSLKGQGAGNTEAFF.